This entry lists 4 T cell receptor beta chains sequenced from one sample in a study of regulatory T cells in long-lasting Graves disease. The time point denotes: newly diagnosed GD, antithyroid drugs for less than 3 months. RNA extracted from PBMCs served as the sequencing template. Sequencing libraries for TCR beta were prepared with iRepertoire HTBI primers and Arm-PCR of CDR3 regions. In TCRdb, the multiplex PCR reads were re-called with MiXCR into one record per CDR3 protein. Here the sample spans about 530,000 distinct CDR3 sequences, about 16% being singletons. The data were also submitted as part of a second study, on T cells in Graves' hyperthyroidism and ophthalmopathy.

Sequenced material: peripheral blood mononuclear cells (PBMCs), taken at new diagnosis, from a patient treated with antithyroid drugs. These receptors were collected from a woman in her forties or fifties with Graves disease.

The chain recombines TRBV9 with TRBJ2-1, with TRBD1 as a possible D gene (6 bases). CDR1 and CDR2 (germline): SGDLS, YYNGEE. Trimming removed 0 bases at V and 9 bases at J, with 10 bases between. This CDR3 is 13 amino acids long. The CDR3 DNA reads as TGTGCCAGCAGCGTAGGGGTAGGGGGTGAGCAGTTCTTC. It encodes CASSVGVGGEQFF.

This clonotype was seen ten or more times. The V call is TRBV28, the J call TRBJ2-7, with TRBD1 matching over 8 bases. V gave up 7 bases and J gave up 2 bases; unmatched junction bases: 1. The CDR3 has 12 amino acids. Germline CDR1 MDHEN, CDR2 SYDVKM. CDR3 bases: TGTGCCAGCAAACAGGGGGCCTACGAGCAGTACTTC. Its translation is CASKQGAYEQYF.

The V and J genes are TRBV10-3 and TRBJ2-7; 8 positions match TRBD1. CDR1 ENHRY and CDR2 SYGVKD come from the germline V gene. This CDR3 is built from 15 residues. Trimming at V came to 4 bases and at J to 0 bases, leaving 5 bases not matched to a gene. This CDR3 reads CAISVGDRISYEQYF. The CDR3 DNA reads TGTGCCATCAGTGTTGGGGACAGGATCTCCTACGAGCAGTACTTC.

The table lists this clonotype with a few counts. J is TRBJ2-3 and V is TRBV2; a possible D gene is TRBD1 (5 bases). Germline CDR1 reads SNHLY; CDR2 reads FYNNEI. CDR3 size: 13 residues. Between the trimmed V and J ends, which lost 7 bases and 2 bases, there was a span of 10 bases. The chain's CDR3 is CASIDRFTDTQYF. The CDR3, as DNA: TGTGCCAGCATCGACAGATTCACAGATACGCAGTATTTT.